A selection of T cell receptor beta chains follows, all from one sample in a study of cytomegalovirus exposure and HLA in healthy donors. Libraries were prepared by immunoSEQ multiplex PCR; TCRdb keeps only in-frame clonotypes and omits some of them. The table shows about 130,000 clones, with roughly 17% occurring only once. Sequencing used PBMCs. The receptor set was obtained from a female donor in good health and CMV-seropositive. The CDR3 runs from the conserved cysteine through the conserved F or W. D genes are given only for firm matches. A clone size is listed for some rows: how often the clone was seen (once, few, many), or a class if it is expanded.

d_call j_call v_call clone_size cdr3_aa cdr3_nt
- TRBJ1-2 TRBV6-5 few CASSPRGVYGYTF TGTGCCAGCAGTCCCCGGGGAGTCTATGGCTACACCTTC
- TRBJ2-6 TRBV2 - CASNLGAGANVLTF TGTGCCAGCAACCTCGGGGCTGGGGCCAACGTCCTGACTTTC
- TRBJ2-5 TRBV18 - CASSPGGASETQYF TGTGCCAGCTCACCGGGGGGGGCCTCAGAGACCCAGTACTTC
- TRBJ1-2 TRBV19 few CASRADNYGYTF TGTGCCAGTAGGGCTGATAACTATGGCTACACCTTC
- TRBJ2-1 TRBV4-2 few CASSHPGGMTYNEQFF TGTGCCAGCAGCCACCCAGGGGGGATGACCTACAATGAGCAGTTCTTC
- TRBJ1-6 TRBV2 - CASRQGGGKNSPLHF TGTGCCAGCAGACAGGGCGGCGGCAAAAATTCACCCCTCCACTTT
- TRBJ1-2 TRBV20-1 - CSASAYGGGTF TGCAGTGCTAGTGCCTATGGGGGGGGCACCTTC
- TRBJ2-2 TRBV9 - CASSVQGRNTGELFF TGTGCCAGCAGCGTTCAGGGGCGGAACACCGGGGAGCTGTTTTTT
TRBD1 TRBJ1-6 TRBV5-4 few CASSLQGARSPLHF TGTGCCAGCAGCTTGCAGGGGGCAAGGTCACCCCTCCACTTT
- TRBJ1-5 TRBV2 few CASSARTVSNQPQHF TGTGCCAGCAGTGCCCGGACAGTTAGCAATCAGCCCCAGCATTTT
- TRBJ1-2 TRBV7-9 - CASSLGSTYYGYTF TGTGCCAGCAGCCTGGGGAGTACCTACTATGGCTACACCTTC
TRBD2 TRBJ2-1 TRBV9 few CASNIRGEPRQAGGGNEQFF TGTGCCAGCAACATCAGGGGGGAACCCCGCCAAGCGGGAGGGGGGAATGAGCAGTTCTTC
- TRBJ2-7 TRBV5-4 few CASSQDSAPSYEQYF TGTGCCAGCAGCCAGGACAGCGCCCCGTCCTACGAGCAGTACTTC
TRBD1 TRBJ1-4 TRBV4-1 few CASSLRPGTANEKLFF TGCGCCAGCAGCCTCCGACCCGGGACAGCTAATGAAAAACTGTTTTTT
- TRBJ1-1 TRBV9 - CASSVGARTPTSEAFF TGTGCCAGCAGCGTAGGGGCGAGGACACCTACCTCTGAAGCTTTCTTT
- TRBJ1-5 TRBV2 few CASNREYSNQPQHF TGTGCCAGCAACAGGGAATATAGCAATCAGCCCCAGCATTTT
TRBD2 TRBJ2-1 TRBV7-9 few CASSSRGGLAGVYEQFF TGTGCCAGCAGCTCCCGGGGTGGACTAGCGGGAGTGTATGAGCAGTTCTTC
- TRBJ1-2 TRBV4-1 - CASSYRWGGNYGYTF TGCGCCAGCAGCTATAGGTGGGGGGGGAACTATGGCTACACCTTC
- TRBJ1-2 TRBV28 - CASSLAGRNYGYTF TGTGCCAGCAGTTTAGCGGGCAGAAACTATGGCTACACCTTC
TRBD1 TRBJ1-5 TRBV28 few CASSRQGNQPQHF TGTGCCAGCAGCCGACAGGGGAATCAGCCCCAGCATTTT
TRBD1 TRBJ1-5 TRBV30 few CAWMDPQGGWSLDNQPQHF TGTGCCTGGATGGACCCGCAGGGGGGATGGTCCTTAGACAATCAGCCCCAGCATTTT
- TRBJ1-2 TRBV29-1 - CSVAQGNYGYTF TGCAGCGTCGCTCAGGGGAACTATGGCTACACCTTC
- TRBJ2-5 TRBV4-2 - CASSQPVRSRETQYF TGTGCCAGCAGCCAACCAGTGCGGTCGCGGGAGACCCAGTACTTC
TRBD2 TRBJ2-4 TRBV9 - CASSHTSGEGVQYF TGTGCCAGCAGCCACACTAGCGGGGAAGGTGTTCAGTACTTC
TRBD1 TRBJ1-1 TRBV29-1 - CSVEGRGTGGIGYTEAFF TGCAGCGTTGAAGGGCGGGGGACAGGGGGGATTGGTTACACTGAAGCTTTCTTT
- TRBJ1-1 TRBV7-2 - CASSLESGMSTEAFF TGTGCCAGCAGCTTAGAGTCAGGTATGAGCACTGAAGCTTTCTTT
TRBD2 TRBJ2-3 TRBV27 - CASKTLAGASTDTQYF TGTGCCAGCAAAACCCTAGCGGGGGCTAGCACAGATACGCAGTATTTT
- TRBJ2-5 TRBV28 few CASTLGLREETQYF TGTGCCAGCACTCTAGGACTTAGGGAGGAGACCCAGTACTTC
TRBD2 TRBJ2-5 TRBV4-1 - CASSLEGRVRETQYF TGCGCCAGCAGCCTAGAGGGGAGGGTAAGAGAGACCCAGTACTTC
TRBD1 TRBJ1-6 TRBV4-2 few CASSQGFSGTGGPALHF TGTGCCAGCAGCCAAGGGTTTTCTGGGACAGGGGGCCCAGCCCTCCACTTT
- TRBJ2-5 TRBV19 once CASSTRGRSQETQYF TGTGCCAGTAGTACGCGGGGCAGGTCCCAAGAGACCCAGTACTTC
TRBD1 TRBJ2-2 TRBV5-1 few CASSLAWQGVNTGELFF TGCGCCAGCAGCTTGGCGTGGCAGGGGGTCAACACCGGGGAGCTGTTTTTT
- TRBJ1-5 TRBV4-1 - CASSPGREQPQHF TGCGCCAGCAGCCCCGGTAGGGAGCAGCCCCAGCATTTT
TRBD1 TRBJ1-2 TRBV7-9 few CASSPTGGASYGYTF TGTGCCAGCAGCCCCACAGGGGGCGCTTCCTATGGCTACACCTTC
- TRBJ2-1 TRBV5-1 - CASSSTPPGSYNEQFF TGCGCCAGCAGCTCCACCCCCCCGGGGTCCTACAATGAGCAGTTCTTC
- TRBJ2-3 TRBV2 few CASSHYFSPKDTQYF TGTGCCAGCAGCCACTACTTTTCTCCAAAAGATACGCAGTATTTT
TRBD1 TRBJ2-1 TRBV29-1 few CSVAGTGAYNEQFF TGCAGCGTCGCGGGGACAGGGGCGTACAATGAGCAGTTCTTC
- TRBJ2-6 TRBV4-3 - CASSQFLSGANVLTF TGCGCCAGCAGCCAATTCCTCTCTGGGGCCAACGTCCTGACTTTC
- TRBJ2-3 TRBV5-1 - CASSLYVRIDTQYF TGCGCCAGCAGCTTGTACGTCAGAATAGATACGCAGTATTTT
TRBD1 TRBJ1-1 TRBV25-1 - CASSEDRGTTNTEAFF TGTGCCAGCAGTGAAGACAGGGGAACAACCAACACTGAAGCTTTCTTT
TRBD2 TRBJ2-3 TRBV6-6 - CASTQPPGLGADTQYF TGTGCCAGCACCCAACCTCCGGGACTAGGAGCAGATACGCAGTATTTT
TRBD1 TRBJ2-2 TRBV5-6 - CASSTMTGGNTGELFF TGTGCCAGCAGCACCATGACAGGGGGCAACACCGGGGAGCTGTTTTTT
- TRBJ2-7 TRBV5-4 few CASSNTYEQYF TGTGCCAGCAGCAACACCTACGAGCAGTACTTC
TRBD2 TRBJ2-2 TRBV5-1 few CASSLDVTSGVYTGELFF TGCGCCAGCAGCTTGGATGTAACTAGCGGGGTCTACACCGGGGAGCTGTTTTTT
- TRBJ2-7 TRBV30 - CAWSVSRVTRYF TGTGCCTGGAGTGTTAGTAGAGTCACGCGGTACTTC
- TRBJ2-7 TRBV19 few CASSPQGSYEQYF TGTGCCAGTAGTCCTCAGGGGTCCTACGAGCAGTACTTC
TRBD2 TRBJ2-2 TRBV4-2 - CASSHGSGGNTGELFF TGTGCCAGCAGCCACGGCAGCGGGGGAAACACCGGGGAGCTGTTTTTT
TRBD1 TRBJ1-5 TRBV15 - CATSRGQGLGPQHF TGTGCCACCAGCAGAGGACAGGGTCTTGGGCCCCAGCATTTT
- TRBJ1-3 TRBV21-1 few CASSKAQGASGNTIYF TGTGCCAGCAGCAAAGCACAGGGGGCTTCTGGAAACACCATATATTTT
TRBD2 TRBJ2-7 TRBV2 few CASSDLASGSYEQYF TGTGCCAGCAGTGACTTGGCTAGCGGGAGCTACGAGCAGTACTTC
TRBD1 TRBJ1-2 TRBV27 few CASSLYSPGQGYGYTF TGTGCCAGCAGTTTATATTCCCCGGGACAGGGGTATGGCTACACCTTC
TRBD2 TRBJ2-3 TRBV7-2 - CASSLLFSGGAGTDTQYF TGTGCCAGCAGCTTACTCTTTAGCGGGGGGGCAGGCACAGATACGCAGTATTTT
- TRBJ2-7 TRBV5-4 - CASSNTYEQYF TGTGCCAGCAGTAATACCTACGAGCAGTACTTC
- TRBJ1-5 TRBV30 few CAWSPMWEDQPQHF TGTGCCTGGAGCCCGATGTGGGAGGATCAGCCCCAGCATTTT